A selection of T cell receptor beta chains follows, all from one sample in a study of identical twins. TCRdb passed the 5' RACE reads through MiXCR, listing each CDR3 protein once. The table includes 150,000 or so distinct CDR3 sequences, under 4.5% detected once. Sequenced: memory T cells sorted from blood. Every receptor here comes from a man aged 18 to 30 in good health. Each CDR3 is given with its conserved first and last residue. A D gene is named only where the DNA matches it firmly. Clone size is given for some rows only: seen once, a few or many times, or a class if the clone is expanded.

>many|TRBJ2-7|TRBV28|-
TGTGCCAGCAGTTCAGGACAGCTGATAAACTACGAGCAGTACTTC
CASSSGQLINYEQYF
>many|TRBJ2-3|TRBV20-1|TRBD2
TGCAGTGCTGTACTAGCGGGAGGGCCGTCTGGGACAGATACGCAGTATTTT
CSAVLAGGPSGTDTQYF
>many|TRBJ1-2|TRBV29-1|TRBD1
TGCAGCGTCAGTACCGGGACAGGAGATGGCTACACCTTC
CSVSTGTGDGYTF
>many|TRBJ2-7|TRBV5-1|-
TGCGCCAGCCGCCTGCTCCCGGGAGGGACAGGGTCCTACGAGCAGTACTTC
CASRLLPGGTGSYEQYF
>many|TRBJ2-1|TRBV15|-
TGTGCCACCAGCAGAGATCCGGCGAACAATGAGCAGTTCTTC
CATSRDPANNEQFF
>many|TRBJ2-7|TRBV20-1|-
TGCAGTGCCCGAGCCTCCAGGGAGGTGAGCTACGAGCAGTACTTC
CSARASREVSYEQYF
>many|TRBJ2-5|TRBV5-1|-
TGCGCCAGCAGCTTTCAGGGAGAAGAGACCCAGTACTTC
CASSFQGEETQYF
>many|TRBJ2-1|TRBV7-6|-
TGTGCCAGCAGCCCCGACAATGAGCAGTTCTTC
CASSPDNEQFF
>many|TRBJ2-1|TRBV20-1|TRBD2
TGCAGTTGCCTAGCGGGCCGTGGGCAGTTCTTC
CSCLAGRGQFF
>many|TRBJ1-1|TRBV12-3/TRBV12-4|-
TGTGCCAGCAGACCCTGGGGGAAGACTGAAGCTTTCTTT
CASRPWGKTEAFF
>many|TRBJ2-1|TRBV9|-
TGTGCCAGCAGAGGGCCTCTTTCCCCCAATGAGCAGTTCTTC
CASRGPLSPNEQFF
>few|TRBJ1-5|TRBV7-2|-
TGTGCCAGCAGCGGCCCAGGGATTCAGCCCCAGCATTTT
CASSGPGIQPQHF
>many|TRBJ2-2|TRBV6-2/TRBV6-3|-
TGTGCCAGCAGAAGCGGTGAGACCGGGGAGCTGTTTTTT
CASRSGETGELFF
>many|TRBJ1-5|TRBV16|-
TGTGCCAGCAGCCAATTTTCCGGGGCTGATAGCAATCAGCCCCAGCATTTT
CASSQFSGADSNQPQHF
>many|TRBJ2-7|TRBV19|TRBD1
TGTGCCAGCGGGACAGGGGTTCCTTGGGAGCAGTACTTC
CASGTGVPWEQYF
>many|TRBJ2-5|TRBV11-2|-
TGTGCCAGCAGCCCCCCCGGGCGACTCCAAGAGACCCAGTACTTC
CASSPPGRLQETQYF
>many|TRBJ1-1|TRBV19|-
TGTGCCAGTAGCAAACAAGGCGTGAACACTGAAGCTTTCTTT
CASSKQGVNTEAFF
>many|TRBJ2-7|TRBV20-1|-
TGCAGTGCTAGAGCAAGCGGGCCATACGAGCAGTACTTC
CSARASGPYEQYF
>-|TRBJ1-1|TRBV25-1|TRBD1
TGTGCCACAGTACCAGGGGGAAACACTGAAGCTTTCTTT
CATVPGGNTEAFF
>many|TRBJ2-7|TRBV7-3|TRBD1
TGTGCCAGCAGCTCTCCGGGACAGAAAAAGCAGTACTTC
CASSSPGQKKQYF
>many|TRBJ2-2|TRBV20-1|-
TGCAGTGCGGGGAGGGACAGATACACCGGGGAGCTGTTTTTT
CSAGRDRYTGELFF
>-|TRBJ2-1|TRBV20-1|-
TGCAGTGCTAAACCGGGAGAAGGAAGGGAGTTCTTC
CSAKPGEGREFF
>many|TRBJ2-1|TRBV20-1|-
TGCAGTGCTGCGACTGGCTACAATGAGCAGTTCTTC
CSAATGYNEQFF
>many|TRBJ1-2|TRBV29-1|-
TGCAGCGTTGAACTGGGTATGGGCTACACCTTC
CSVELGMGYTF